This TCR beta chain was sequenced in a study of T cells in localized non-small cell lung cancer. Turning to this clone: Its antigen is unidentified.

Measured with immunoSEQ multiplex PCR; TCRdb has only the in-frame clones, and not every one. The sample shows about 72,000 clones, about four fifths of them seen only once. Whole-study results and caveats: Median detection of top 100 tumor clones in adjacent lung was around 59 clones. Investigators sequenced only a single tumor region, leaving heterogeneity possible.

Here the sequenced sample was peripheral blood, taken before any cancer treatment. The sequence derives from a female donor older than 55 with stage I lung adenocarcinoma.

Written as DNA, the CDR3 is TGTGCCTGGAGTGTGCAGGGGGTACAAGAGCAGTACTTC. Its translation is CAWSVQGVQEQYF. The rearrangement links TRBV30 to TRBJ2-7, with 7 bases identical to TRBD1. The CDR3 length is 13 residues. Germline CDR1 reads GTSNPN; CDR2 reads SVGIG (reference sequence). Trimming cost V 0 bases and J 7 bases; bases outside gene matches: 6.